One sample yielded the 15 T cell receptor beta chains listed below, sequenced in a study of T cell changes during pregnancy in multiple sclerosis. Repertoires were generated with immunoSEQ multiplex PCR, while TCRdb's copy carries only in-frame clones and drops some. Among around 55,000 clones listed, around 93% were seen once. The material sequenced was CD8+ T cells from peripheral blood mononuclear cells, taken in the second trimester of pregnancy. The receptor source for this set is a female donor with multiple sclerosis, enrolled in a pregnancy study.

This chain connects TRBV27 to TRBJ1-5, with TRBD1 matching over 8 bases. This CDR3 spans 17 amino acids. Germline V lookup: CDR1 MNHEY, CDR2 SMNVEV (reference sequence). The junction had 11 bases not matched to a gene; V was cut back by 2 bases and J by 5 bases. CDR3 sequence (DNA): TGTGCCAGCAGTTTAAGTTCCGGGACAGGTTTTGATCAGCCCCAGCATTTT. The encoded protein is CASSLSSGTGFDQPQHF.

The CDR3 spells CASVSYTRGPNYGYTF. Here the CDR3 DNA reads TGTGCTAGTGTTTCGTATACCAGGGGGCCAAACTATGGCTACACCTTC. The chain combines TRBV12-5 with TRBJ1-2; 8 bases line up with TRBD1. Germline loops: CDR1 LGHNT, CDR2 FRNRAP. The V and J ends lost 7 bases and 2 bases, in that order; junction bases with no gene match: 12. This CDR3 has 16 residues.

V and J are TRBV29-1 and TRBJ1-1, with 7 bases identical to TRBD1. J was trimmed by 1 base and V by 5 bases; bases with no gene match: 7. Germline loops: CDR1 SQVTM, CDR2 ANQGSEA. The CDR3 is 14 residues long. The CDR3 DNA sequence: TGCAGCGTTACCTTAAGGGGGCCGAACACTGAAGCTTTCTTT. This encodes CSVTLRGPNTEAFF.

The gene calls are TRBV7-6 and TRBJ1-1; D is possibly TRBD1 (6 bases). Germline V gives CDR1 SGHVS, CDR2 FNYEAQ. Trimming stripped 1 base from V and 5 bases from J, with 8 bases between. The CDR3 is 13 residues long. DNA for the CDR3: TGTGCCAGCAGCTTAGGGACAGTGACTGAAGCTTTCTTT. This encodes CASSLGTVTEAFF.

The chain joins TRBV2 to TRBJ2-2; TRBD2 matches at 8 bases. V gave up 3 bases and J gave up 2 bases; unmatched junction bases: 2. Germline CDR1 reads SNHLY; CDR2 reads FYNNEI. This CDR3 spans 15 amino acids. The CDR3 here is CASSESGGNTGELFF. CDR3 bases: TGTGCCAGCAGTGAGAGCGGGGGAAACACCGGGGAGCTGTTTTTT.

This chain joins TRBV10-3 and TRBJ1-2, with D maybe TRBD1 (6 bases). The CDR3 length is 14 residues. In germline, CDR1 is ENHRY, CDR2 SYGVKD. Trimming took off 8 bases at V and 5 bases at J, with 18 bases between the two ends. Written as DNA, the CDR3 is TGTGCCATCGGACCAAACCGGGACACTTATGGCTACACCTTC. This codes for CAIGPNRDTYGYTF.

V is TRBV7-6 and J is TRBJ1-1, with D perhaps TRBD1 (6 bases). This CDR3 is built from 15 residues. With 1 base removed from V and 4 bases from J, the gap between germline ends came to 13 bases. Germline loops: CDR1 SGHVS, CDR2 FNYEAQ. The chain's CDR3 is CASSLGGGSVTEAFF. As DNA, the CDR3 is TGTGCCAGCAGCTTAGGGGGGGGCTCGGTCACTGAAGCTTTCTTT.

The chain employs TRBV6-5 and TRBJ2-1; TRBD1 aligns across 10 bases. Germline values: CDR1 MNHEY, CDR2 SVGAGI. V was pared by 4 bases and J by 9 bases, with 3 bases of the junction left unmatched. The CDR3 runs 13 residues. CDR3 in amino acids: CASSWDRGFEQFF. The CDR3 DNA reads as TGTGCCAGCAGTTGGGACAGGGGATTTGAGCAGTTCTTC.

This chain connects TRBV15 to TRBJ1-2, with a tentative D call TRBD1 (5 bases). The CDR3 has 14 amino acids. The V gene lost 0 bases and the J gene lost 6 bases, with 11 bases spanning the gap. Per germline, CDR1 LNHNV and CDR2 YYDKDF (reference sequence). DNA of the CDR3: TGTGCCACCAGCAGAGAGGGGGGATATGATGGCTACACCTTC. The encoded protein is CATSREGGYDGYTF.

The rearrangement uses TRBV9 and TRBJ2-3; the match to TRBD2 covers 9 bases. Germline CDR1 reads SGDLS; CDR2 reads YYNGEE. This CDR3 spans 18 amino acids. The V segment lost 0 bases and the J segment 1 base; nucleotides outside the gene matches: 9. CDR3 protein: CASSVGGGVIYGTDTQYF. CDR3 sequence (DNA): TGTGCCAGCAGCGTAGGCGGGGGGGTAATCTATGGCACAGATACGCAGTATTTT.

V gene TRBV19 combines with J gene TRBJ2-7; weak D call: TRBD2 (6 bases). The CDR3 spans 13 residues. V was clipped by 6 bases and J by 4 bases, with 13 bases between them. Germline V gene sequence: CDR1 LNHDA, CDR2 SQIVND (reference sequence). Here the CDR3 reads CASSAGSRYEQYF. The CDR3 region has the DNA TGTGCCAGTAGCGCGGGGAGTAGGTACGAGCAGTACTTC.

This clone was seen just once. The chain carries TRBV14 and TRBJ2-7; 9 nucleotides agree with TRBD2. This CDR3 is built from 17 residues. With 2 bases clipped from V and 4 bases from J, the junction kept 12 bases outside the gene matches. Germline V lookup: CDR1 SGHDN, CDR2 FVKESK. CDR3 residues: CASSQTNPAGGQYEQYF. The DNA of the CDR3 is TGTGCCAGCAGCCAAACCAACCCGGCGGGAGGGCAATACGAGCAGTACTTC.

The CDR3 DNA reads as TGTGCCAGCAGTGAGTCAGGGGGCGAAAACATTCAGTACTTC. It encodes CASSESGGENIQYF. The J gene is TRBJ2-4, the V gene TRBV6-1; 8 bases map to TRBD1. CDR1 is MNHNS, CDR2 SASEGT, per germline. V lost 3 bases to trimming and J lost 5 bases; unmatched junction nucleotides: 3. This CDR3 has 14 residues.

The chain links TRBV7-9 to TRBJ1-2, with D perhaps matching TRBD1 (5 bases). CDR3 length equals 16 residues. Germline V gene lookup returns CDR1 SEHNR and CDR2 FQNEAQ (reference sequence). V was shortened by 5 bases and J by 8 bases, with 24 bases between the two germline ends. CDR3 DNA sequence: TGTGCCAGCAGCGGCCCTGCCGGGACGGAGGGTTGGGGCTACACCTTC. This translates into CASSGPAGTEGWGYTF. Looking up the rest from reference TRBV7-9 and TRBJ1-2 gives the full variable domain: DTGVSQNPRHKITKRGQNVTFRCDPISEHNRLYWYRQTLGQGPEFLTYFQNEAQLEKSRLLSDRFSAERPKGSFSTLEIQRTEQGDSAMYLCASSGPAGTEGWGYTFGSGTRLTVV.

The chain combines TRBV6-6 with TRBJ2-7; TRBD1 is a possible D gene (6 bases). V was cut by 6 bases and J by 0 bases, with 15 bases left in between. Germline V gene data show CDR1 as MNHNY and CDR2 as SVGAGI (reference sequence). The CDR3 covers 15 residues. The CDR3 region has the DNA TGTGCCAGCAGCTCGAGGGGGACAAGCTCCTACGAGCAGTACTTC. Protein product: CASSSRGTSSYEQYF.